The next 25 T cell receptor beta chains were all read from a single sample in a study of T cell changes during pregnancy in multiple sclerosis. Repertoires were generated with immunoSEQ multiplex PCR, while TCRdb's copy carries only in-frame clones and drops some. The table records fewer than 65,000 clones, roughly nine tenths of them present only once. The starting material was CD4+ T cells from peripheral blood mononuclear cells, obtained in the first trimester of pregnancy. These receptors were taken from a female donor with multiple sclerosis, enrolled in a pregnancy study.

The chain links TRBV10-1 to TRBJ2-1; 8 nucleotides match TRBD2. The ends lost 0 bases at V and 4 bases at J; junction bases unmatched: 8. Looked up from germline, CDR1 is WNHNN and CDR2 is SYGVQD (reference sequence). This CDR3 contains 17 residues. CDR3 nucleotides: TGCGCCAGCAGTGAGTCGGCAGCGGGGGCTCCTTACAATGAGCAGTTCTTC. Residues: CASSESAAGAPYNEQFF.

The chain has TRBV7-2 and TRBJ1-2; D is unresolved. The length of the CDR3 is 13 residues. Germline-derived CDR1 and CDR2 are SGHTA and FQGNSA. Trimming removed 4 bases at V and 8 bases at J, with 14 bases between. CDR3 bases: TGTGCCAGCAGCTCCCGCCTCGGAGGGGGCTACACCTTC. Translated: CASSSRLGGGYTF.

This clone occurred a few times. This chain uses TRBV19 with TRBJ2-3, with 7 nucleotides matching TRBD1. CDR1 is LNHDA, CDR2 SQIVND, per germline (reference sequence). J was trimmed by 3 bases and V by 6 bases; bases with no gene match: 6. The CDR3 consists of 14 residues. The CDR3 DNA sequence: TGTGCCAGTAGAAAGACAGGGATAACAGATACGCAGTATTTT. Translating gives CASRKTGITDTQYF. Looking up the rest from reference TRBV19 and TRBJ2-3 gives the full variable domain: DGGITQSPKYLFRKEGQNVTLSCEQNLNHDAMYWYRQDPGQGLRLIYYSQIVNDFQKGDIAEGYSVSREKKESFPLTVTSAQKNPTAFYLCASRKTGITDTQYFGPGTRLTVL.

CDR3 DNA: TGTGCCAGCAGTCCCATGAATAGGGGCTCGGGTCAGCCCCAGCATTTT. Translation: CASSPMNRGSGQPQHF. The chain employs TRBV28 and TRBJ1-5; D may be TRBD1 (5 bases). The V and J ends lost 5 bases and 6 bases respectively, with 20 bases between them. The CDR3 sequence is 16 residues long. Germline CDR1 MDHEN, CDR2 SYDVKM.

This CDR3 reads CASSAGGAGDTQYF. The CDR3 region has the DNA TGTGCCAGCAGTGCTGGGGGGGCCGGCGATACGCAGTATTTT. The chain joins TRBV6-1 to TRBJ2-3; possible D gene TRBD2, 7 bases. Trimming took off 4 bases at V and 6 bases at J, with 14 bases between the two ends. CDR1 and CDR2 from the germline V gene are MNHNS and SASEGT. The length of the CDR3 is 14 residues.

This clone was seen only once. The chain recombines TRBV7-2 with TRBJ2-3; perhaps TRBD2 as D (6 bases). Looked up from germline, CDR1 is SGHTA and CDR2 is FQGNSA. The CDR3 loop spans 15 amino acids. V was pared by 3 bases and J by 3 bases, with 13 bases between. The CDR3 DNA reads TGTGCCAGCAGCTTCAGGGCGGGGAGGACAGATACGCAGTATTTT. Its protein is CASSFRAGRTDTQYF.

This sequence joins TRBV5-1 and TRBJ1-4; D is possibly TRBD1 (5 bases). Germline V lookup: CDR1 SGHRS, CDR2 YFSETQ. The CDR3 is 14 residues long. The ends were cut back, 4 bases at V and 8 bases at J, with 15 bases in the middle. Here the CDR3 DNA reads TGCGCCAGCAGCGGTGGGGGGGGAGGCGAAAAACTGTTTTTT. It is translated as CASSGGGGGEKLFF.

This chain joins TRBV10-3 and TRBJ1-2, with 8 bases identical to TRBD1. The CDR3 is 15 amino acids. CDR1 is ENHRY, CDR2 SYGVKD, per germline. V was clipped by 0 bases and J by 5 bases; unmatched bases: 5. The CDR3 here is CAISESRDRLYGYTF. CDR3 coding DNA: TGTGCCATCAGTGAGTCCCGGGACAGGTTATATGGCTACACCTTC.

The chain uses TRBV4-3 and TRBJ2-1; 10 nucleotides line up with TRBD1. This CDR3 contains 17 residues. Germline trimming cut 5 bases from V and 5 bases from J; bases unmatched to any gene: 12. The germline gives CDR1 LGHNA, CDR2 YSLEER. The DNA for the CDR3 is TGCGCCAGCAGCTCCCGGGTGGGGACAGGGGAGAACAATGAGCAGTTCTTC. It specifies CASSSRVGTGENNEQFF.

The chain carries TRBV7-9 and TRBJ2-5; 16 bases map to TRBD2. The CDR3 loop spans 16 amino acids. With 5 bases clipped from V and 6 bases from J, the junction kept 6 bases outside the gene matches. Looked up from germline, CDR1 is SEHNR and CDR2 is FQNEAQ (reference sequence). The CDR3 DNA is TGTGCCAGCAGCGTCGGGACTAGCGGGGGGGCTCAGACCCAGTACTTC. It specifies CASSVGTSGGAQTQYF. Variable domain in full (rest from reference TRBV7-9 and TRBJ2-5): DTGVSQNPRHKITKRGQNVTFRCDPISEHNRLYWYRQTLGQGPEFLTYFQNEAQLEKSRLLSDRFSAERPKGSFSTLEIQRTEQGDSAMYLCASSVGTSGGAQTQYFGPGTRLLVL.

This rearrangement joins TRBV6-5 to TRBJ2-7; 10 nucleotides line up with TRBD1. Germline V gene sequence: CDR1 MNHEY, CDR2 SVGAGI. Trimming took 2 bases from V and 2 from J; bases not matched to a gene: 0. The CDR3 totals 14 residues. CDR3 residues: CASSYGTGAYEQYF. CDR3 bases: TGTGCCAGCAGTTACGGGACAGGGGCCTACGAGCAGTACTTC.

The chain links TRBV7-8 to TRBJ1-2; maybe TRBD1 (5 bases). This CDR3 has 15 amino acids. The germline gives CDR1 SGHVS, CDR2 FQNEAQ. Trimming took 5 bases from V and 8 from J, leaving 21 bases between them. CDR3 coding DNA: TGTGCCAGCAGCGTCGACGGGGGAGAGAGAGGAGGCTACACCTTC. Residues: CASSVDGGERGGYTF.

This chain connects TRBV9 to TRBJ2-1; TRBD1 matches 7 bases. The V segment lost 4 bases and the J segment 6 bases; nucleotides outside the gene matches: 4. The germline CDR1 and CDR2 sequences are SGDLS and YYNGEE. The CDR3 totals 13 residues. In DNA, the CDR3 is TGTGCCAGCAGCACGGGACAGCCCAATGAGCAGTTCTTC. It is translated as CASSTGQPNEQFF.

The CDR3 sequence is CASSLRTGGGTDTQYF. Written as DNA, the CDR3 is TGTGCCAGCAGTTTAAGGACAGGGGGAGGCACAGATACGCAGTATTTT. The chain couples TRBV27 to TRBJ2-3; the match to TRBD1 covers 10 bases. In germline, CDR1 is MNHEY, CDR2 SMNVEV (reference sequence). The CDR3 has 16 residues. J was trimmed by 1 base and V by 2 bases; bases with no gene match: 3.

The V gene is TRBV6-1, the J gene TRBJ2-7; 7 nucleotides line up with TRBD2. The CDR3 totals 14 residues. Germline V gene sequence: CDR1 MNHNS, CDR2 SASEGT. The ends lost 3 bases at V and 3 bases at J; junction bases unmatched: 5. The CDR3 region has the DNA TGTGCCAGCAGTGACGGACTAGGGGACTACGAGCAGTACTTC. It yields the protein CASSDGLGDYEQYF.

The chain links TRBV7-6 to TRBJ1-3; 7 nucleotides match TRBD1. CDR3 length: 15 amino acids. The V segment lost 2 bases and the J segment 4 bases; nucleotides outside the gene matches: 5. Germline CDR1 and CDR2: SGHVS and FNYEAQ. In nucleotides, the CDR3 is TGTGCCAGCAGCTTAAAGGGGGCGCGAGGAAACACCATATATTTT. It translates to CASSLKGARGNTIYF.

The chain uses TRBV7-2 and TRBJ2-7; the D gene is possibly TRBD1 (5 bases). Trimming stripped 5 bases from V and 3 bases from J, with 11 bases between. The CDR3 is 13 residues long. Germline loops: CDR1 SGHTA, CDR2 FQGNSA. In DNA form, the CDR3 reads TGTGCCAGCAGCCCGGACACCCGCTACGAGCAGTACTTC. Protein: CASSPDTRYEQYF.

The chain uses TRBV7-9 and TRBJ1-2, with D possibly being TRBD1 (5 bases). The CDR3 covers 16 residues. Germline assignment: CDR1 SEHNR and CDR2 FQNEAQ (reference sequence). V dropped 3 bases and J dropped 3 bases, with 17 bases sitting between them. The CDR3 bases are TGTGCCAGCAGCTTCGGAGGGACGAAGGAGGACTATGGCTACACCTTC. Protein: CASSFGGTKEDYGYTF. The entire variable domain, with the rest obtained from reference TRBV7-9 and TRBJ1-2, is as follows: DTGVSQNPRHKITKRGQNVTFRCDPISEHNRLYWYRQTLGQGPEFLTYFQNEAQLEKSRLLSDRFSAERPKGSFSTLEIQRTEQGDSAMYLCASSFGGTKEDYGYTFGSGTRLTVV.

The chain is built from TRBV4-3 and TRBJ2-1; 9 nucleotides match TRBD2. Trimming removed 3 bases from V and 5 bases from J; junction bases left unmatched: 14. The CDR3 contains 18 residues. Germline V gene lookup returns CDR1 LGHNA and CDR2 YSLEER. In DNA, the CDR3 is TGCGCCAGCAGCCAGGTTCTTTCGCGGGGGGGCCTGAACAATGAGCAGTTCTTC. It codes for CASSQVLSRGGLNNEQFF.

The V gene is TRBV6-1, the J gene TRBJ2-7; TRBD1 might be the D (6 bases). The V end was cut by 8 bases, the J end by 2 bases, with 16 bases between. The CDR3 sequence is 14 residues long. Germline-derived CDR1 and CDR2 are MNHNS and SASEGT. The CDR3 here is CASAVGALPYEQYF. In nucleotides, the CDR3 is TGTGCCAGCGCGGTGGGGGCCCTTCCCTACGAGCAGTACTTC.

V usage is TRBV6-1 and J usage is TRBJ1-5; no firm D call. Per germline, CDR1 MNHNS and CDR2 SASEGT. There are 13 residues in the CDR3. V was cut by 8 bases and J by 3 bases, with 11 bases left in between. The CDR3 coding sequence is TGTGCCAGCTCCACAGTGACCAATCAGCCCCAGCATTTT. Translating it yields CASSTVTNQPQHF.

The genes are TRBV7-2 and TRBJ1-2, with D unresolved. From germline, CDR1 is SGHTA and CDR2 FQGNSA. The V and J ends lost 1 base and 7 bases respectively, with 10 bases between them. This CDR3 has 13 amino acids. The CDR3 loop is CASSLVGRVGYTF. As DNA, the CDR3 is TGTGCCAGCAGCTTAGTGGGGAGGGTTGGCTACACCTTC.

The chain joins TRBV18 to TRBJ1-6, with D possibly matching TRBD1 (6 bases). CDR3 length: 18 amino acids. The V end lost 3 bases, the J end lost 10 bases, and 25 bases lay between the germline ends. Germline V gene data show CDR1 as KGHSH and CDR2 as LQKENI. Here the CDR3 reads CASSPLPSGASLDSPLHF. The CDR3 DNA follows: TGTGCCAGCTCACCCCTCCCATCAGGGGCTAGCCTGGACTCACCCCTCCACTTT.

The V gene is TRBV7-2, the J gene TRBJ2-2; 8 bases map to TRBD1. The CDR3 runs 16 residues. V dropped 5 bases and J dropped 5; count of bases not matched to a gene: 10. The germline V gene has CDR1 SGHTA and CDR2 FQGNSA. CDR3 sequence (DNA): TGTGCCAGCAGCACCCGATCGACAGGGGTAACCGGGGAGCTGTTTTTT. It translates to CASSTRSTGVTGELFF.

V gene TRBV29-1 combines with J gene TRBJ1-1, with TRBD1 matching 9 bases. The CDR3 covers 12 residues. The germline gives CDR1 SQVTM, CDR2 ANQGSEA. V lost 6 bases, J lost 6 bases, and 5 bases stayed unmatched. The CDR3 is CSVTGGWAEAFF. The CDR3 coding sequence is TGCAGCGTGACAGGGGGGTGGGCTGAAGCTTTCTTT.